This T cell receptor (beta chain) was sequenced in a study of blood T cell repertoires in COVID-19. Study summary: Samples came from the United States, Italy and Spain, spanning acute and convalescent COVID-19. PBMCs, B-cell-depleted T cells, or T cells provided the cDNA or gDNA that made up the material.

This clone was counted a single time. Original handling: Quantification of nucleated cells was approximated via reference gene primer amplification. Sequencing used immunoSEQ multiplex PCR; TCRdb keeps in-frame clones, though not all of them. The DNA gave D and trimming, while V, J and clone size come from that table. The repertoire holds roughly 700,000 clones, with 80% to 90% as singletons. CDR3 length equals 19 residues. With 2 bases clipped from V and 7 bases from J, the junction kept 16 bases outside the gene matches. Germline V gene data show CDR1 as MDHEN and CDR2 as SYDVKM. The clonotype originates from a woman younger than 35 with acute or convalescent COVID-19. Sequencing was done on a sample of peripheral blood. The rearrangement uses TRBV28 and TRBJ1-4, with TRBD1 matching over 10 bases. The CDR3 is CASSLPLGQGLLDSEKLFF. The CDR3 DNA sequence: TGTGCCAGCAGTTTACCCCTGGGACAGGGGCTATTGGATTCTGAAAAACTGTTTTTT.